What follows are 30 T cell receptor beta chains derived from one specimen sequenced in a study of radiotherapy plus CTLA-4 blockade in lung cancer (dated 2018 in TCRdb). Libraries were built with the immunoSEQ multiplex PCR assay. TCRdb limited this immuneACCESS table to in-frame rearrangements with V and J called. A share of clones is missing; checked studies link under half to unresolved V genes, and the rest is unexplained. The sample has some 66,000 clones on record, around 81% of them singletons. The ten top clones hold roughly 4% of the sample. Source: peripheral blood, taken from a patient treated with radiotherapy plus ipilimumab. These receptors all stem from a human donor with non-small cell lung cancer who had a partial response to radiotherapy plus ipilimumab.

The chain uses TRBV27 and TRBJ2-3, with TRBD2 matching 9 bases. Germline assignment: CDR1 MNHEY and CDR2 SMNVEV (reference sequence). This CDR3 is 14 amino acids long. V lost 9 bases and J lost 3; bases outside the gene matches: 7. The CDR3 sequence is CASRRTSETDTQYF. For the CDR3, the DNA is TGTGCCAGTCGCCGGACTAGCGAGACAGATACGCAGTATTTT.

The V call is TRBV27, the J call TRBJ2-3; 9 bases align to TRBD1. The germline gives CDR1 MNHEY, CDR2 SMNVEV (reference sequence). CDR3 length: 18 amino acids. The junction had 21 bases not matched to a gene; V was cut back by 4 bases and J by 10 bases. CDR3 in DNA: TGTGCCAGCAGTTCCGGGACAGGGTTCCTAGTGTTGGGTCAGGCGCAGTATTTT. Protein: CASSSGTGFLVLGQAQYF.

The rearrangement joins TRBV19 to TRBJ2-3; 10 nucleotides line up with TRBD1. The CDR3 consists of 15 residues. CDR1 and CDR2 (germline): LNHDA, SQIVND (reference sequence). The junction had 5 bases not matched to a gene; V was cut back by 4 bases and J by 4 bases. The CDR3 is CASSRRDRGSDTQYF. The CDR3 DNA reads TGTGCCAGTAGTAGGCGGGACAGGGGATCAGATACGCAGTATTTT.

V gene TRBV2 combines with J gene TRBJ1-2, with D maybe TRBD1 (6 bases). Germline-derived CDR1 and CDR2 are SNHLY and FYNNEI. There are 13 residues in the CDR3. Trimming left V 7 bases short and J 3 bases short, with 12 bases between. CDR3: CASIWDIYYGYTF. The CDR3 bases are TGTGCCAGCATTTGGGACATTTACTATGGCTACACCTTC.

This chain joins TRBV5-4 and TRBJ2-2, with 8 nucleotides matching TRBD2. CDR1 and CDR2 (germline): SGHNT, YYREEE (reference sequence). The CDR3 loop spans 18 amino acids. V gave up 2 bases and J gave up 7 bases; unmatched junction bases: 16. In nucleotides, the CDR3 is TGTGCCAGCAGCTTTGGATCCGGGGCGGGAGGTCGGGTCGGGGAGCTGTTTTTT. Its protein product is CASSFGSGAGGRVGELFF. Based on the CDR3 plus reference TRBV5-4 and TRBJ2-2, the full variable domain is ETGVTQSPTHLIKTRGQQVTLRCSSQSGHNTVSWYQQALGQGPQFIFQYYREEENGRGNFPPRFSGLQFPNYSSELNVNALELDDSALYLCASSFGSGAGGRVGELFFGEGSRLTVL.

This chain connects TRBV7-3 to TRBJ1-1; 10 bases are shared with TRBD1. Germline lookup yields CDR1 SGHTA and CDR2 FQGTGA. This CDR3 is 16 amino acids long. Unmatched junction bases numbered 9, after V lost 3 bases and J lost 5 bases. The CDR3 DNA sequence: TGTGCCAGCAGCTTGGATGGACAGGGGGGGAGGACTGAAGCTTTCTTT. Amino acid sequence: CASSLDGQGGRTEAFF.

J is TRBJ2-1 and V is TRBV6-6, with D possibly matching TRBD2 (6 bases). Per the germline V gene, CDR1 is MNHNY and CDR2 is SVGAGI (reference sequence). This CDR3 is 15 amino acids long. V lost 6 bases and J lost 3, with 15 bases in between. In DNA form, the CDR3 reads TGTGCCAGCAGGAAGGGATCGGGGGACTACAATGAGCAGTTCTTC. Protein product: CASRKGSGDYNEQFF.

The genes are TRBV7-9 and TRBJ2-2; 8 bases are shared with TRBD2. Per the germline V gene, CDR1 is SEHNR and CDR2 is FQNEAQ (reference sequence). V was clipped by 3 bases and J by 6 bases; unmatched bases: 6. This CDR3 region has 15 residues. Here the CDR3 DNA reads TGTGCCAGCAGCTTGGGCGGGAGGTCGGCCGGGGAGCTGTTTTTT. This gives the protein CASSLGGRSAGELFF.

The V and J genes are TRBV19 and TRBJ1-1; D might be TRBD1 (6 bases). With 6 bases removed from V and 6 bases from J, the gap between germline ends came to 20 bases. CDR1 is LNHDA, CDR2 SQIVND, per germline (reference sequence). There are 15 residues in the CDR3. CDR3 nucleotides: TGTGCCAGTAGGAGCCCAGGGCAGGGGACCCCTGAAGCTTTCTTT. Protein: CASRSPGQGTPEAFF.

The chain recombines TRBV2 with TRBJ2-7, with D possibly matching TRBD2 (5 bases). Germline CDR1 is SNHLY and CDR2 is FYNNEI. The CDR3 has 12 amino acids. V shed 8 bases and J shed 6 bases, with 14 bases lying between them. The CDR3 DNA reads TGTGCCAGCTCCCGTTGGCGGGCCGAGCAGTACTTC. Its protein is CASSRWRAEQYF.

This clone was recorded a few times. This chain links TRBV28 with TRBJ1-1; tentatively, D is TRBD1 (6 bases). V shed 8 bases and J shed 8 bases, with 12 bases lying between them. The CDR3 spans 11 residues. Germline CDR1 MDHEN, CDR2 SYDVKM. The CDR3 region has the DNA TGTGCCAGCGGACAGATTATAGAAGCTTTCTTT. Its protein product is CASGQIIEAFF.

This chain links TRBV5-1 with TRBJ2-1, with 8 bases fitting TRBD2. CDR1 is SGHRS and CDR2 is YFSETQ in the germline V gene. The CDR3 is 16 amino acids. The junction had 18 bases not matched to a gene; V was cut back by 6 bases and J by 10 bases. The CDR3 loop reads CASTQLSASGPIEQFF. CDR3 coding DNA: TGCGCCAGCACCCAATTGTCTGCTAGCGGGCCTATCGAGCAGTTCTTC.

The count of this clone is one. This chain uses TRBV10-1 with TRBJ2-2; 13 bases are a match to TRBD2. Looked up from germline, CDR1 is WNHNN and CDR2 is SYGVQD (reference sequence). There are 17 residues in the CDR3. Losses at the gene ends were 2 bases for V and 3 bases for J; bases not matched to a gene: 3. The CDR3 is CASSEVGLAGDTGELFF. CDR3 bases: TGCGCCAGCAGTGAGGTTGGACTAGCGGGAGACACCGGGGAGCTGTTTTTT.

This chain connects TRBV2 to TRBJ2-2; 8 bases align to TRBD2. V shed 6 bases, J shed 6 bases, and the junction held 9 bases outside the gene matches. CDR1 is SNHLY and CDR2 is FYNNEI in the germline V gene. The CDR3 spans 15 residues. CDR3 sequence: CASRGAVAGSGELFF. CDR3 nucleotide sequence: TGTGCCAGCAGGGGGGCAGTAGCGGGATCCGGGGAGCTGTTTTTT.

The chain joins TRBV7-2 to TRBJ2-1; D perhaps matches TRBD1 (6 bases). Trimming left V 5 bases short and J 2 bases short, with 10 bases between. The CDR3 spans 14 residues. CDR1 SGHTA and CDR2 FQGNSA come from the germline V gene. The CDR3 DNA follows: TGTGCCAGCAGCCCCAGGGGAACCTACAATGAGCAGTTCTTC. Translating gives CASSPRGTYNEQFF.

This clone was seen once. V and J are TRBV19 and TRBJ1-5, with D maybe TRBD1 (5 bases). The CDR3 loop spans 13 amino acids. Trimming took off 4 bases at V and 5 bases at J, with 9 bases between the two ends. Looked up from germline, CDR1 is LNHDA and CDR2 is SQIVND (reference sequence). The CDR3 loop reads CASSNRRDQPQHF. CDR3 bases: TGTGCCAGTAGTAACAGGAGAGATCAGCCCCAGCATTTT.

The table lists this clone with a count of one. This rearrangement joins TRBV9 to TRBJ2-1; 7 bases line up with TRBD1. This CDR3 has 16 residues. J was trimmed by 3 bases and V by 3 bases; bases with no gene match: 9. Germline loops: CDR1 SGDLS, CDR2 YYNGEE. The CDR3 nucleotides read TGTGCCAGCAGCGGAGGGGGCGCGGAAGTCTACAATGAGCAGTTCTTC. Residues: CASSGGGAEVYNEQFF.

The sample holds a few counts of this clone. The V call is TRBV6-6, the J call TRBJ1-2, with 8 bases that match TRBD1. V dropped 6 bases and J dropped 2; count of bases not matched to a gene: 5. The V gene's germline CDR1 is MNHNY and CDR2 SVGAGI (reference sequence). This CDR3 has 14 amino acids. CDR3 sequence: CASRDWTGNYGYTF. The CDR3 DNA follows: TGTGCCAGCAGGGATTGGACAGGGAACTATGGCTACACCTTC.

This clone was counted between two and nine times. DNA of the CDR3: TGTGCCAGCAGTGAAGCGCTAGGGCCCCAGCATTTT. Translated: CASSEALGPQHF. This rearrangement joins TRBV2 to TRBJ1-5, with D unresolved. V dropped 0 bases and J dropped 9 bases, with 6 bases sitting between them. The CDR3 spans 12 residues. The germline V gene has CDR1 SNHLY and CDR2 FYNNEI.

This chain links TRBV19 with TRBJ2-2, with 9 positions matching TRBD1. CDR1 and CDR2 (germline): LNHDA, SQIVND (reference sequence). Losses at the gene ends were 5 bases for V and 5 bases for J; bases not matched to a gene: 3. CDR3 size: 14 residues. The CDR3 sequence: CASSWGQGTGELFF. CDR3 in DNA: TGTGCCAGTAGTTGGGGACAGGGTACCGGGGAGCTGTTTTTT.

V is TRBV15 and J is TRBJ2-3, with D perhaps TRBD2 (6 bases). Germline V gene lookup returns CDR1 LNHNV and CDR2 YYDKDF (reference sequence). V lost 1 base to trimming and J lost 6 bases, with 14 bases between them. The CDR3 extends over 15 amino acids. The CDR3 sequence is CATSRVRGSADTQYF. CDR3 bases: TGTGCCACCAGCAGAGTGCGGGGAAGTGCGGATACGCAGTATTTT.

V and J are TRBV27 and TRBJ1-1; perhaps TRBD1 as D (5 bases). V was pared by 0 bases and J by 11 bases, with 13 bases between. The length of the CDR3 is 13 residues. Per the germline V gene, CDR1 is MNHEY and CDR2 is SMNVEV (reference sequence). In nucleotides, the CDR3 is TGTGCCAGCAGTTTATCTCAGGGTTTGAGGGCTTTCTTT. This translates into CASSLSQGLRAFF.

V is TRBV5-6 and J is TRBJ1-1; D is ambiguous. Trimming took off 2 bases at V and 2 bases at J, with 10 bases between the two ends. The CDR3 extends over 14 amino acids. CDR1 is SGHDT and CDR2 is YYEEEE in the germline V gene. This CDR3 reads CASSFVEDNTEAFF. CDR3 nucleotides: TGTGCCAGCAGCTTCGTGGAGGATAACACTGAAGCTTTCTTT.

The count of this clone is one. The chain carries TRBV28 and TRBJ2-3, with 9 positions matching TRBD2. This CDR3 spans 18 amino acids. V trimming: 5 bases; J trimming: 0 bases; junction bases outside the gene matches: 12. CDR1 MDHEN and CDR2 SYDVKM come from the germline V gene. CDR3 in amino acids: CASSLLLAGSASTDTQYF. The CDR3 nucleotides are TGTGCCAGCAGTCTCCTCCTAGCGGGGAGTGCTAGCACAGATACGCAGTATTTT.

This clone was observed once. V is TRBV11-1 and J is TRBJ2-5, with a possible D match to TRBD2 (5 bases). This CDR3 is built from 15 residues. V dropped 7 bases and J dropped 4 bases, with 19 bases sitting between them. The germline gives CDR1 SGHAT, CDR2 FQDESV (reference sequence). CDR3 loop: CASTPARGLLETQYF. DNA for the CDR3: TGTGCCAGCACCCCGGCAAGAGGGCTATTAGAGACCCAGTACTTC.

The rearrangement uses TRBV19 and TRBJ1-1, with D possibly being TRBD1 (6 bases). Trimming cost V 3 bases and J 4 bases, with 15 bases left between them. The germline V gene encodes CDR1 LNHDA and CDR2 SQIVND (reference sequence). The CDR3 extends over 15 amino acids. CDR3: CASSMRAGVSTEAFF. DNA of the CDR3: TGTGCCAGTAGTATGCGGGCAGGGGTGAGCACTGAAGCTTTCTTT.

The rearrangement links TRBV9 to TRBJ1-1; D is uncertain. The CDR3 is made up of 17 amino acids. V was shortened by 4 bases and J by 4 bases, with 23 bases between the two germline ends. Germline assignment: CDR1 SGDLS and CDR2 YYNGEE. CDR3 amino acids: CASSPSDTEDLGTEAFF. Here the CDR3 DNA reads TGTGCCAGCAGCCCGTCTGACACGGAGGACTTGGGCACTGAAGCTTTCTTT.

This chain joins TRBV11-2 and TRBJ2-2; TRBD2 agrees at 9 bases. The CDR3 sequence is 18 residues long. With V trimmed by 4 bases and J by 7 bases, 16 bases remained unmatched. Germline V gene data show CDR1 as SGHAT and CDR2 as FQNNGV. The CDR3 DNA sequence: TGTGCCAGCAGCTCTCGACTAGCGGAGGGCCTACCGGGCGGGGAGCTGTTTTTT. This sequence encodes CASSSRLAEGLPGGELFF.

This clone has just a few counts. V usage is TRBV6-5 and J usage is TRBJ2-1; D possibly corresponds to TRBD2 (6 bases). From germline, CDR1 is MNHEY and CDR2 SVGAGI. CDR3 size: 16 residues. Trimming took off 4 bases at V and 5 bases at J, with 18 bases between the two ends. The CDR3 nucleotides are TGTGCCAGCAGTTCCCTCCCGGCTAGCGTTCACAATGAGCAGTTCTTC. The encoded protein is CASSSLPASVHNEQFF.

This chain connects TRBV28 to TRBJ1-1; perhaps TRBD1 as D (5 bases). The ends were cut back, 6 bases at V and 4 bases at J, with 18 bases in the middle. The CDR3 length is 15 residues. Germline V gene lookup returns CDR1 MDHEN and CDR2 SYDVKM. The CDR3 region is CASRPEAPGGTEAFF. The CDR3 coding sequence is TGTGCCAGCAGACCCGAGGCTCCGGGGGGCACTGAAGCTTTCTTT.